This T cell receptor (beta chain) was captured in a study of cytomegalovirus exposure and HLA in healthy donors. Study in general: In a later analysis, the approximately 120 validation repertoires were reported to have used the same platform as the approximately 620 first-cohort repertoires.

TCRdb's table, derived via immunoSEQ multiplex PCR, lists solely in-frame clones and lacks some. The data show a few hundred thousand clones, 86% seen once. The clonotype comes from a woman younger than 35 in good health and CMV-seronegative. Sequencing was carried out using PBMCs.

CDR3 nucleotides: TGTGCCAGCCTGGGACAGGGTGTCCCTGGGGCCAACGTCCTGACTTTC. Protein: CASLGQGVPGANVLTF. The rearrangement joins TRBV2 to TRBJ2-6, with 9 nucleotides matching TRBD1. The J segment lost 2 bases and the V segment lost 8 bases, leaving 7 bases of the junction unmatched. Germline CDR1 and CDR2: SNHLY and FYNNEI. This CDR3 region has 16 residues.